The present T cell receptor (beta chain) was sequenced within a study of blood T cell repertoires in COVID-19 (dated by TCRdb to between 2020 and 2021). About the study as a whole: The collaborator samples originated in the United States, Italy and Spain and spanned the acute and convalescent phases of COVID-19. Samples came from the ongoing ImmuneRACE study (first 160 participants) plus 1,254 subjects from 6 global collaborators. The dataset comprised deeply sampled blood TCRbeta repertoires from subjects exposed to, actively infected with, or recovered from COVID-19. The material from the prospective study consisted of cDNA or gDNA derived from T cells, B-cell-depleted T cells, or PBMCs. Sample metadata almost always included a de-identified subject ID, COVID-19 status, age in years and sex. The repertoires were made available in a free public database intended to serve as a resource for research on the immune response to SARS-CoV-2. Where HLA class I and class II types were available, the types were taken from metadata supplied by the sample provider, not from assay-based typing.

Note on this clone: Its binding antigen is unknown. No base quality information exists; no much larger clone differs at one position.

One collaborating source in Seattle enrolled patients during active infection and followed them longitudinally through the course of disease. Collaborating institutions collected whole blood in K2EDTA tubes following their own protocols. Collaborator samples were shipped for TCRbeta analysis as frozen whole blood, isolated PBMCs, or DNA extracted from either sample type. The research as a whole found: The quantity of clinical and demographic metadata differed by source and by participant and was supplied without curation.

The CDR3 runs 15 amino acids, cysteine and phenylalanine included. Kept here is only the CDR3 DNA, which spans 45 bases and is read in frame from base 1. TCRbeta CDR3 regions were amplified from genomic DNA using the immunoSEQ Assay, a bias-controlled multiplex PCR. The original pipeline was this. The number of nucleated cells in each sample was estimated by amplification of reference gene primers within the assay. To quantify the absolute abundance of each unique TCRbeta CDR3 rearrangement, sequence reads were collapsed and filtered. For each sample, productive Simpson clonality was calculated by taking the square root of Simpson's diversity index across productive rearrangements. TCRdb's version of the immuneACCESS table is confined to in-frame rearrangements and falls short of the full clone set. An unresolved V gene accounts for under half of the shortfall where checked; the remainder is of unknown origin. The V and J calls and clone size were taken over from that table, and D and trimming were inferred from the DNA. The sample profile shows more than 150,000 clones; approximately 87% of them were found once. The ten largest clonotypes hold around 13% of the sample.

This clonotype was obtained from a woman between 65 and 79 years old with COVID-19, enrolled during active disease. Sequenced input: peripheral blood. The sequence joins TRBV21-1 to TRBJ1-1. TRBV21-1 is a known pseudogene. The DNA sequence reads TGTGCCACCACTTCGGCGGGGCGGAGGTACGCTGAAGCTTTCTTT. Its translation reads: CATTSAGRRYAEAFF.